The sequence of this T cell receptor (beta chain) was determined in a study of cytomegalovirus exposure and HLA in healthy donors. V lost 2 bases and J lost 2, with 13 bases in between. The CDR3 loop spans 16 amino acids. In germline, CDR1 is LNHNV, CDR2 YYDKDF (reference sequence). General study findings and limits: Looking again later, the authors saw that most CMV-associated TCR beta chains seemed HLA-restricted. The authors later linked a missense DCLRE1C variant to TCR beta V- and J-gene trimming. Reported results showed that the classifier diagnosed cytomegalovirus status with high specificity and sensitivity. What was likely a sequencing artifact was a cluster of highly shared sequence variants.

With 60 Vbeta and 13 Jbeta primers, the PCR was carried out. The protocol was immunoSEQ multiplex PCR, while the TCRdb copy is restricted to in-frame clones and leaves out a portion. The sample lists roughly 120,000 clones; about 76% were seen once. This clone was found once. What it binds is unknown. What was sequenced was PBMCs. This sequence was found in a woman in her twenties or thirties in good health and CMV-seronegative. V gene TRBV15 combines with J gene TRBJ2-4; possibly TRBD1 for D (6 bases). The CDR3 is CATSRWTVSTKNIQYF. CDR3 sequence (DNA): TGTGCCACCAGCAGATGGACAGTGTCTACCAAAAACATTCAGTACTTC.